These 3 T cell receptor beta chains originate from one sample sequenced in a study of blood T cells in healthy people across ages. The use of a sample-barcoded 5' primer and a J-beta primer mix characterized a second PCR of roughly 6 to 12 cycles. One entry per CDR3 protein results from TCRdb running MiXCR on the 5' RACE reads. The sample lists 850,000 to 1,300,000 distinct CDR3 sequences; 45% were seen once. The sequenced sample consisted of blood. These receptors were taken from a woman aged 55-69 years in good health.

The chain recombines TRBV24-1 with TRBJ2-7; 9 bases map to TRBD2. This CDR3 has 17 amino acids. Looked up from germline, CDR1 is KGHDR and CDR2 is SFDVKD. V shed 4 bases and J 9 bases; nucleotides not matched to a gene: 18. CDR3 sequence: CATSDTIASGAYNVQYF. CDR3 in DNA: TGTGCCACCAGTGACACAATCGCTAGCGGGGCATACAATGTGCAGTACTTC.

The V gene is TRBV20-1, the J gene TRBJ2-6; no reliable D call. Trimming pared 6 bases from V and 4 bases from J, leaving 13 bases between. The CDR3 has 14 amino acids. CDR1 and CDR2 from the germline V gene are DFQATT and SNEGSKA (reference sequence). CDR3 DNA: TGCAGTGCGAAGACCGGGTGGGGGGCCAACGTCCTGACTTTC. It specifies CSAKTGWGANVLTF.

Only one count was recorded for this clonotype. The chain recombines TRBV4-2 with TRBJ2-3; 8 bases align to TRBD1. J was trimmed by 0 bases and V by 1 base; bases with no gene match: 3. CDR1 LGHNA and CDR2 YNFKEQ come from the germline V gene. The CDR3 totals 16 residues. The chain's CDR3 is CASSQGGQASTDTQYF. The CDR3 region has the DNA TGTGCCAGCAGCCAAGGGGGACAGGCTAGCACAGATACGCAGTATTTT.